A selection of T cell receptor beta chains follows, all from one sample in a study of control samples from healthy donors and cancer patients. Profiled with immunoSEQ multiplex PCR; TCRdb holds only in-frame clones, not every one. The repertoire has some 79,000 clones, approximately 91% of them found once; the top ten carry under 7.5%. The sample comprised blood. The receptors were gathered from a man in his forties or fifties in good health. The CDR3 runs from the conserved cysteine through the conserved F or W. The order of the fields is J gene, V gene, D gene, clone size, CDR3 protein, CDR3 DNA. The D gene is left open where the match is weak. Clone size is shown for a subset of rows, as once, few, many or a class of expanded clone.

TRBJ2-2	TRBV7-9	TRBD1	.	CASSFTGGLTGELFF	TGTGCCAGCAGCTTTACAGGGGGACTCACCGGGGAGCTGTTTTTT
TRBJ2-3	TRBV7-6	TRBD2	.	CASSHPPASGGTDTQYF	TGTGCCAGCAGCCACCCCCCGGCTAGCGGAGGCACAGATACGCAGTATTTT
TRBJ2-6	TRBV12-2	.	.	CASRLAKGGSGANVLTF	TGTGCAAGTCGCTTAGCGAAAGGGGGCTCTGGGGCCAACGTCCTGACTTTC
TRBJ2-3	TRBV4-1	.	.	CASSQRQGGDTQYF	TGCGCCAGCAGCCAAAGGCAGGGGGGGGATACGCAGTATTTT
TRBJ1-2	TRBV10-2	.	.	CASRQGTSAYGYTF	TGCGCCAGCAGACAAGGGACCTCGGCCTATGGCTACACCTTC
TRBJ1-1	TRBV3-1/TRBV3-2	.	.	CASSQIRSEAFF	TGTGCCAGCAGCCAGATAAGGTCTGAAGCTTTCTTT
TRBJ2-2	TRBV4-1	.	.	CASSHGTYGKPNTGELFF	TGCGCCAGCAGCCACGGGACATATGGAAAACCGAACACCGGGGAGCTGTTTTTT
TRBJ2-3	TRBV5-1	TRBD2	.	CASSLAGGTDTQYF	TGCGCCAGCAGCCTAGCGGGGGGGACAGATACGCAGTATTTT
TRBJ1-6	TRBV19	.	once	CASRDMSSYNSPLHF	TGTGCCAGTAGGGACATGAGCTCCTATAATTCACCCCTCCACTTT
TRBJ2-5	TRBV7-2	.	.	CASTFGYQETQYF	TGTGCCAGCACCTTTGGTTACCAAGAGACCCAGTACTTC
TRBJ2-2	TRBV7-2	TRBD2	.	CASRSRGGRTGELFF	TGTGCCAGCAGGTCACGGGGGGGCCGAACCGGGGAGCTGTTTTTT
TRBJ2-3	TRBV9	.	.	CASSSRAERTDTQYF	TGTGCCAGCAGCTCACGGGCGGAGCGCACAGATACGCAGTATTTT
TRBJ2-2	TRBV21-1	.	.	CASSKEPGGCGELFF	TGTGCCAGCAGCAAAGAGCCCGGGGGCTGCGGGGAGCTGTTTTTT
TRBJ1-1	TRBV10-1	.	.	CASSGKGTEKNTEAFF	TGCGCCAGCAGTGGAAAGGGAACAGAAAAGAACACTGAAGCTTTCTTT
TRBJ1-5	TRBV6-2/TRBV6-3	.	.	CASSPGGSPPRQPQHF	TGTGCCAGCAGTCCGGGGGGCAGTCCCCCTAGACAGCCCCAGCATTTT
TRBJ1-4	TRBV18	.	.	CASSPLRDPTNEKLFF	TGTGCCAGCTCCCCACTACGGGACCCAACTAATGAAAAACTGTTTTTT
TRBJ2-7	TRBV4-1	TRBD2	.	CASSQALASGGLYEQYF	TGCGCCAGCAGCCAAGCGCTCGCTAGCGGGGGGTTATACGAGCAGTACTTC
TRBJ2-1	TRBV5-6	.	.	CASSWARGNEQFF	TGTGCCAGCAGCTGGGCAAGGGGGAATGAGCAGTTCTTC
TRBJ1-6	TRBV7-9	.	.	CASSLVSASSYNSPLHF	TGTGCCAGCAGCTTAGTCAGCGCCAGCTCCTATAATTCACCCCTCCACTTT
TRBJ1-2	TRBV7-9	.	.	CASRKGTDLSNYGYTF	TGTGCCAGCAGAAAGGGGACCGATCTATCTAACTATGGCTACACCTTC
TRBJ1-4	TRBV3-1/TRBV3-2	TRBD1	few	CASSPPPGTGGEKLFF	TGTGCCAGCAGCCCTCCCCCCGGGACAGGAGGCGAAAAACTGTTTTTT
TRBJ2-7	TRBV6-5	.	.	CASLKREYEQYF	TGTGCCAGTTTGAAGAGGGAATACGAGCAGTACTTC
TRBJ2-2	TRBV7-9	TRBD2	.	CASSSRIAGGYEPPRELFF	TGTGCCAGCAGCTCGCGTATAGCGGGGGGCTACGAACCCCCCAGGGAGCTGTTTTTT
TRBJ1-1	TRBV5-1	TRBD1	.	CASRTTGGTEAFF	TGCGCCAGCAGGACCACAGGGGGGACTGAAGCTTTCTTT
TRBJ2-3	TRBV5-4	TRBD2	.	CASSLKRTSGSDTQYF	TGTGCCAGCAGCTTGAAACGGACTAGCGGGTCAGATACGCAGTATTTT
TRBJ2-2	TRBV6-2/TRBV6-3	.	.	CASSYPLGGANTGELFF	TGTGCCAGCAGTTACCCCCTCGGCGGGGCCAACACCGGGGAGCTGTTTTTT
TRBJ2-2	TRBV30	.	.	CAWSGIGYTGELFF	TGTGCCTGGAGTGGGATCGGGTACACCGGGGAGCTGTTTTTT
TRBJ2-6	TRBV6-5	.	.	CASSSTDSGANVLTF	TGTGCCAGCAGTTCGACTGACTCTGGGGCCAACGTCCTGACTTTC
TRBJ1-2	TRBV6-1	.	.	CASSEAKNYGYTF	TGTGCCAGCAGTGAAGCCAAAAACTATGGCTACACCTTC
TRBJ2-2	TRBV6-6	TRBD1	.	CASSYGTDNTGELFF	TGTGCCAGCAGTTACGGGACAGACAACACCGGGGAGCTGTTTTTT
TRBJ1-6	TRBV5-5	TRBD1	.	CASSYAGTGASPLHF	TGTGCCAGCAGTTACGCGGGGACAGGGGCATCACCCCTCCACTTT
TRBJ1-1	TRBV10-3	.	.	CATRGTRDTEAFF	TGTGCTACGCGGGGGACAAGGGACACTGAAGCTTTCTTT
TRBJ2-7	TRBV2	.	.	CASSGTPGAPYEQYF	TGTGCCAGCAGCGGGACTCCTGGGGCCCCCTACGAGCAGTACTTC
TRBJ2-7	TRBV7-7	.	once	CASSLEGRGGEQYF	TGTGCTAGCAGCTTAGAGGGCAGGGGAGGCGAGCAGTACTTC
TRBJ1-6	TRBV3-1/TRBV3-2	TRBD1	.	CASSPEPGGLNSPLHF	TGTGCCAGCAGCCCCGAGCCAGGGGGCCTTAATTCACCCCTCCACTTT
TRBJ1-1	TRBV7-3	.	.	CASSPSRYTEAFF	TGTGCCAGCAGCCCCAGCCGTTACACTGAAGCTTTCTTT
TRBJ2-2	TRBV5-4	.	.	CASSLAQGTWTGELFF	TGTGCCAGCAGCTTGGCCCAGGGCACCTGGACCGGGGAGCTGTTTTTT
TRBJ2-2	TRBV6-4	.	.	CASREEHNTGELFF	TGTGCCAGCCGCGAGGAGCATAACACCGGGGAGCTGTTTTTT
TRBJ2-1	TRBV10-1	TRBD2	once	CASSGHGGGAYNEQFF	TGCGCCAGCAGTGGCCACGGCGGGGGGGCGTACAATGAGCAGTTCTTC
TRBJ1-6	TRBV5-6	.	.	CASTTKRWGDGISPLHF	TGTGCCAGCACTACCAAGAGGTGGGGGGATGGGATTTCACCCCTCCACTTT
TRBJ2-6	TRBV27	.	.	CASSLSTPGANVLTF	TGTGCCAGCAGTTTGTCGACTCCTGGGGCCAACGTCCTGACTTTC
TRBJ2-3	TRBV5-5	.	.	CASSLGNTDTQYF	TGTGCCAGCAGCTTGGGGAACACAGATACGCAGTATTTT
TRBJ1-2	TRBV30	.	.	CAGSRQGYGYTF	TGTGCGGGATCAAGGCAGGGATATGGCTACACCTTC
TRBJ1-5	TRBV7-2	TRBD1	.	CASSVDQGARQPQHF	TGTGCCAGCAGCGTTGACCAGGGGGCACGTCAGCCCCAGCATTTT
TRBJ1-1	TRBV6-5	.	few	CASSYRGNTEAFF	TGTGCCAGCAGTTACAGGGGGAACACTGAAGCTTTCTTT
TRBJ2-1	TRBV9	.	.	CASSDPHNRGNEQFF	TGTGCCAGCAGCGATCCTCACAACCGGGGCAATGAGCAGTTCTTC
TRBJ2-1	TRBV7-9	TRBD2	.	CASMGRGAYNEQFF	TGTGCCAGCATGGGGCGGGGGGCGTACAATGAGCAGTTCTTC
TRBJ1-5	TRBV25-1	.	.	CASSESGDNQPQHF	TGTGCCAGCAGTGAATCAGGGGACAATCAGCCCCAGCATTTT
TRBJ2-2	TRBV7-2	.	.	CASASYTGELFF	TGTGCCAGCGCATCTTACACCGGGGAGCTGTTTTTT
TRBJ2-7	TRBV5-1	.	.	CASSGGPEQYF	TGCGCCAGCAGCGGGGGACCTGAGCAGTACTTC
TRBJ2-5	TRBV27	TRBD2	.	CASSPGLAEETQYF	TGTGCCAGCAGCCCCGGACTAGCGGAAGAGACCCAGTACTTC
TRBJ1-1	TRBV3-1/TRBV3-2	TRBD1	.	CASSRSDRANTEAFF	TGTGCCAGCAGCCGATCCGACAGGGCAAACACTGAAGCTTTCTTT
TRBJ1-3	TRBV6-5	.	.	CASSYDRLSGNTIYF	TGTGCCAGCAGTTACGACAGGCTCTCTGGAAACACCATATATTTT
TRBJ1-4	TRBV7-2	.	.	CASSLETGNLLFF	TGTGCCAGCAGCTTAGAGACAGGAAATTTGCTGTTTTTT
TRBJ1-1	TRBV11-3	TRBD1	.	CASSARQGENTEAFF	TGTGCCAGCAGCGCCAGACAGGGAGAGAACACTGAAGCTTTCTTT
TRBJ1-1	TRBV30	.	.	CAWKLWGEAEAFF	TGTGCCTGGAAGTTGTGGGGGGAGGCTGAAGCTTTCTTT
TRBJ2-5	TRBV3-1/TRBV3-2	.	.	CASSPPDGRGETQYF	TGTGCCAGCAGCCCCCCGGACGGCCGGGGAGAGACCCAGTACTTC